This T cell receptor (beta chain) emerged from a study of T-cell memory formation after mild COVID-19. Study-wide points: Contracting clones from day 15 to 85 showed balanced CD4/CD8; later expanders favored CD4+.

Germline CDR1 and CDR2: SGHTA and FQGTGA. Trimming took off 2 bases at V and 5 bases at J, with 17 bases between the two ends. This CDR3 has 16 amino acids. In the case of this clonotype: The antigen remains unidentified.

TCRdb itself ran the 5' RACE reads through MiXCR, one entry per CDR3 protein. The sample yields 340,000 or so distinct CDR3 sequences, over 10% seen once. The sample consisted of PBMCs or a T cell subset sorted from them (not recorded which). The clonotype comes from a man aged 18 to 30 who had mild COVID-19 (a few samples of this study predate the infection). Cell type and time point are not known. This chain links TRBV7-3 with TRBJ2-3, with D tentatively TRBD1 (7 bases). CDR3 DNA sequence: TGTGCCAGCAGCTTAGGTCGGGGGACAGCTCAAGATACGCAGTATTTT. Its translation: CASSLGRGTAQDTQYF.